This T cell receptor beta chain was identified in a study of response to subunit inactivated influenza vaccine. General study results and limits: Authors suggested seasonal influenza vaccinations each recruit few new T cells.

TCRdb re-called the RT-PCR reads through MiXCR, storing one row per CDR3 protein. Counted here are about 300,000 distinct CDR3 sequences, 20% to 25% occurring once; the ten biggest clones make up 10%. The ends were cut back, 2 bases at V and 9 bases at J, with 20 bases in the middle. The CDR3 runs 15 residues. Concerning this clonotype: Its specificity is unknown.

The sequence came from a man between 50 and 69 years old who received an inactivated influenza vaccine. The genes are TRBV12-3 or TRBV12-4 and TRBJ2-7, with D tentatively TRBD2 (5 bases). Sequencing was performed on PBMCs from blood, taken about 20 months after vaccination. Here the CDR3 reads CASSLLQEHLAGQYF. CDR3 DNA: TGTGCCAGCAGTTTATTGCAGGAACACCTCGCGGGGCAGTACTTC.